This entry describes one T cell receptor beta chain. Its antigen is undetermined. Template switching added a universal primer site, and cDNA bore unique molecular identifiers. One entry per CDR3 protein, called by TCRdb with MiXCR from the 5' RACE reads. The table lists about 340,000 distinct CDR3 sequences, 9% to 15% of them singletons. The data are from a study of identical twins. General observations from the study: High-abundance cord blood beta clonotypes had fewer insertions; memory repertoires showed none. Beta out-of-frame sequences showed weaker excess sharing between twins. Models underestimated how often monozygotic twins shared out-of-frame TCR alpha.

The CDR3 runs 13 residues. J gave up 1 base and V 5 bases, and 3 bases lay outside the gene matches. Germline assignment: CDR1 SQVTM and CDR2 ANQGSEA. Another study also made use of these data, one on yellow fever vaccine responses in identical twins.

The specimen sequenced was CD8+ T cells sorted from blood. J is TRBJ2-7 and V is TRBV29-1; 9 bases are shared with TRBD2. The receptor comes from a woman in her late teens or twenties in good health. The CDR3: CSVQTSGSYEQYF. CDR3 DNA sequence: TGCAGCGTTCAGACTAGCGGTTCCTACGAGCAGTACTTC.